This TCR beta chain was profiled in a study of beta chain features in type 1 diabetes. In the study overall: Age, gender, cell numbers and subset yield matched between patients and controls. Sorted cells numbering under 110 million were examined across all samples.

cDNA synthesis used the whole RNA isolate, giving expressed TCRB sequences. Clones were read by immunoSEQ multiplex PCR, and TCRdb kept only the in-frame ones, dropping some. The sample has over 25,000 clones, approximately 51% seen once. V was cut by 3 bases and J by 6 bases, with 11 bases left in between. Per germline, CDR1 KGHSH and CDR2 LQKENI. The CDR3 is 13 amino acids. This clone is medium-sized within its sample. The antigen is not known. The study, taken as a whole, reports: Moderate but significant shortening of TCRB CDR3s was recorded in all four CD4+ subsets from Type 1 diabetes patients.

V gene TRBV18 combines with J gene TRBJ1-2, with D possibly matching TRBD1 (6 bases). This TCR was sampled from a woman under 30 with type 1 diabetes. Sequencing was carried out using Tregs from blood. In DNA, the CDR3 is TGTGCCAGCTCACCCGGACAGAAACATGGCTACACCTTC. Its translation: CASSPGQKHGYTF. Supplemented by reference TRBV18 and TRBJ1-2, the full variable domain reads NAGVMQNPRHLVRRRGQEARLRCSPMKGHSHVYWYRQLPEEGLKFMVYLQKENIIDESGMPKERFSAEFPKEGPSILRIQQVVRGDSAAYFCASSPGQKHGYTFGSGTRLTVV.